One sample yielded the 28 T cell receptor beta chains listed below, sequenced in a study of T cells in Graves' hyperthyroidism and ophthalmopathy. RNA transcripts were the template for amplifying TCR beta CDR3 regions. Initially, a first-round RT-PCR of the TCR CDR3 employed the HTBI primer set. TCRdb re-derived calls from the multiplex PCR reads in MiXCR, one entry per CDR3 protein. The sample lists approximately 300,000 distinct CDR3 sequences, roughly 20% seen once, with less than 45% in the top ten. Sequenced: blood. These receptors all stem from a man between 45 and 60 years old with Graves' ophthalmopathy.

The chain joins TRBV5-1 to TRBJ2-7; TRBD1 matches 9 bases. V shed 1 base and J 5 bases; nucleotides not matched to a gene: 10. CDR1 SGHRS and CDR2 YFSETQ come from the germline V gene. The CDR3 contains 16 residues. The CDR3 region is CASSLSVGQGRNEQYF. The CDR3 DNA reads TGCGCCAGCAGCTTGTCGGTGGGACAGGGTAGAAACGAGCAGTACTTC.

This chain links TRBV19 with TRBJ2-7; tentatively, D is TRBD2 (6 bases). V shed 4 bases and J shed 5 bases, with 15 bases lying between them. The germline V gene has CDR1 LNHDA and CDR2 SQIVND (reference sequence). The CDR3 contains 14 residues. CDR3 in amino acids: CASSNRGSSDEQYF. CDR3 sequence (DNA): TGTGCCAGTAGTAACCGGGGGAGTAGCGACGAGCAGTACTTC.

CDR3 coding DNA: TGTGCCAGCAGTTTCCCGGACAAGGCCTCCTACGAGCAGTACTTC. Encoded protein: CASSFPDKASYEQYF. The chain couples TRBV2 to TRBJ2-7; weak D call: TRBD1 (5 bases). The CDR3 is 15 residues long. The V end was cut by 5 bases, the J end by 0 bases, with 14 bases between. From germline, CDR1 is SNHLY and CDR2 FYNNEI.

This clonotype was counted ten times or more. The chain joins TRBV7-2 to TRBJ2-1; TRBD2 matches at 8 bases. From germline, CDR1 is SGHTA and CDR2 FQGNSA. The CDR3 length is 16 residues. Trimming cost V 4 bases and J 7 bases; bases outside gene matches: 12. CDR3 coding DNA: TGTGCCAGCAGCTCAGGAGGTCTTAGCGGGATAAATGAGCAGTTCTTC. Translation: CASSSGGLSGINEQFF.

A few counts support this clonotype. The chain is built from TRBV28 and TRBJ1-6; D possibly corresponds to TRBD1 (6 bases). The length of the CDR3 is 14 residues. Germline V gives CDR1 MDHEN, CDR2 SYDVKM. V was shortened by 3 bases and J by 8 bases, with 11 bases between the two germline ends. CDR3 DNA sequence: TGTGCCAGCAGTTTTCCAGGGGTATATTCACCCCTCCACTTT. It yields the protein CASSFPGVYSPLHF. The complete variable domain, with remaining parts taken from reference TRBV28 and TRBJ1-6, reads DVKVTQSSRYLVKRTGEKVFLECVQDMDHENMFWYRQDPGLGLRLIYFSYDVKMKEKGDIPEGYSVSREKKERFSLILESASTNQTSMYLCASSFPGVYSPLHFGNGTRLTVT.

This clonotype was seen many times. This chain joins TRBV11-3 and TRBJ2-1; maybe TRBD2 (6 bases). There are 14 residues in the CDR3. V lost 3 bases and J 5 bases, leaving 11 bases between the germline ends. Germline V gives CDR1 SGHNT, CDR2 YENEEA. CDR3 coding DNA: TGTGCCAGCAGCTTGGGGGAGGACCACAATGAGCAGTTCTTC. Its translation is CASSLGEDHNEQFF. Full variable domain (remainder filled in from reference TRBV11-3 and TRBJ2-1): EAGVVQSPRYKIIEKKQPVAFWCNPISGHNTLYWYLQNLGQGPELLIRYENEEAVDDSQLPKDRFSAERLKGVDSTLKIQPAELGDSAVYLCASSLGEDHNEQFFGPGTRLTVL.

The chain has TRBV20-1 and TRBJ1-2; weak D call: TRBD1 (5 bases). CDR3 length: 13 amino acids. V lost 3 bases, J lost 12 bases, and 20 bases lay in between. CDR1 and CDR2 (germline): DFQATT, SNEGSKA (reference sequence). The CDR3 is CSASRTGEFGDTF. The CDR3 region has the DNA TGCAGTGCTAGTCGGACGGGGGAGTTCGGCGACACCTTC.

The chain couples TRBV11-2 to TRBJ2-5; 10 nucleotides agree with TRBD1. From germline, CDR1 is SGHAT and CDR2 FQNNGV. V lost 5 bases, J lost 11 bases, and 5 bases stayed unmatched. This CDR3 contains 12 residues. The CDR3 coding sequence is TGTGCCAGCAGCCGGGACAGGGGCGGACAGTACTTC. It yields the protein CASSRDRGGQYF.

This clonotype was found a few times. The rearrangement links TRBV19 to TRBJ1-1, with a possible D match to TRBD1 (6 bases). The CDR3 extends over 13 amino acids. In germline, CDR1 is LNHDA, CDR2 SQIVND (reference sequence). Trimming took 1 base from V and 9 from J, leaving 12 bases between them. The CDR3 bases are TGTGCCAGTAGTATAGCGGTTACAGGGAAAGCTTTCTTT. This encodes CASSIAVTGKAFF.

Here the CDR3 DNA reads TGTGCCAGTAGTATGGGTCGGAGACAGATCTACAATGAGCAGTTCTTC. This gives the protein CASSMGRRQIYNEQFF. The V and J genes are TRBV19 and TRBJ2-1, with D possibly being TRBD1 (5 bases). The CDR3 has 16 amino acids. V was cut by 3 bases and J by 3 bases, with 15 bases left in between. Germline loops: CDR1 LNHDA, CDR2 SQIVND (reference sequence).

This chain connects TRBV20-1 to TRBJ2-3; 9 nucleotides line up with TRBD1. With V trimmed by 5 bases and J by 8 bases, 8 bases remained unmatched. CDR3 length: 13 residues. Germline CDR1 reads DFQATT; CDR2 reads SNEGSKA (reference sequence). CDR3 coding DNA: TGCAGTGCTCCTACAGGGGGCGCAGGTACGCAGTATTTT. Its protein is CSAPTGGAGTQYF.

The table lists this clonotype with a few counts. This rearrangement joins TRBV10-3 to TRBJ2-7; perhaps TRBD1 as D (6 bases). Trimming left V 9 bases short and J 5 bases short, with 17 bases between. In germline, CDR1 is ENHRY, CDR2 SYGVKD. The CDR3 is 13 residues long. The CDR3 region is CAISRDRSNEQYF. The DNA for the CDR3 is TGTGCCATTAGTCGCGACAGGTCGAACGAGCAGTACTTC.

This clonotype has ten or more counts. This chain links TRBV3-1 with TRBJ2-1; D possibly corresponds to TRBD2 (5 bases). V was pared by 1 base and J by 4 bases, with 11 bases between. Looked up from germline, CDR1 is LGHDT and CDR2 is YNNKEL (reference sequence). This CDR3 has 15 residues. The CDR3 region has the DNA TGTGCCAGCAGCCAAGGGGTGGACTCGTACAATGAGCAGTTCTTC. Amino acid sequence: CASSQGVDSYNEQFF.

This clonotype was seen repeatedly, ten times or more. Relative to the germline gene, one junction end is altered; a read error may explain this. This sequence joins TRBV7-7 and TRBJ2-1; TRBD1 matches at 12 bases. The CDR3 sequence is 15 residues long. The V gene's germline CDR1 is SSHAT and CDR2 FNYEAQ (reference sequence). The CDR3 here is CASSLGQGARNEQFF. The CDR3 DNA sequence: TGTGCTAGCAGCTTGGGACAGGGGGCTCGGAATGAGCAGTTCTTC.

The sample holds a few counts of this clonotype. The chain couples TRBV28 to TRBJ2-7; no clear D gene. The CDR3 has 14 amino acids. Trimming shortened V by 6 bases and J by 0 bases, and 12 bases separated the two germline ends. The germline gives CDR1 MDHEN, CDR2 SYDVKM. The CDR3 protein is CASRQWRPSYEQYF. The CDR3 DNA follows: TGTGCCAGCAGGCAATGGCGACCCTCCTACGAGCAGTACTTC.

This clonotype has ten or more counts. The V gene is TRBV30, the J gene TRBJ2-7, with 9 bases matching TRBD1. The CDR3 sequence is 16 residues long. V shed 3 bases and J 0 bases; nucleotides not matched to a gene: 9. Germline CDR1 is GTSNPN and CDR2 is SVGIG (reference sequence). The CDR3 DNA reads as TGTGCCTGGAGCGACAGACCGGGACAGGGCTCCTACGAGCAGTACTTC. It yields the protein CAWSDRPGQGSYEQYF. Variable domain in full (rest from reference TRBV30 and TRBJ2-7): SQTIHQWPATLVQPVGSPLSLECTVEGTSNPNLYWYRQAAGRGLQLLFYSVGIGQISSEVPQNLSASRPQDRQFILSSKKLLLSDSGFYLCAWSDRPGQGSYEQYFGPGTRLTVT.

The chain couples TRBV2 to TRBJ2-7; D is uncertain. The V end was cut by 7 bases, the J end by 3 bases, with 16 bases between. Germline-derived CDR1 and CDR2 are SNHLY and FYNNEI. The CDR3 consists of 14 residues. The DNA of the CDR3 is TGTGCCAGCATTTTGAGGCCAGCAGACTACGAGCAGTACTTC. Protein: CASILRPADYEQYF. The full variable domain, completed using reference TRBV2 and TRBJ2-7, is EPEVTQTPSHQVTQMGQEVILRCVPISNHLYFYWYRQILGQKVEFLVSFYNNEISEKSEIFDDQFSVERPDGSNFTLKIRSTKLEDSAMYFCASILRPADYEQYFGPGTRLTVT.

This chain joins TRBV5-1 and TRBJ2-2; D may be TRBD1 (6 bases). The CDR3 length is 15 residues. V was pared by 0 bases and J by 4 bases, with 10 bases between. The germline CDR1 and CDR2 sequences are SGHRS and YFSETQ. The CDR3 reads CASSLAQGPTGELFF. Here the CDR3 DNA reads TGCGCCAGCAGCTTGGCGCAGGGGCCCACCGGGGAGCTGTTTTTT.

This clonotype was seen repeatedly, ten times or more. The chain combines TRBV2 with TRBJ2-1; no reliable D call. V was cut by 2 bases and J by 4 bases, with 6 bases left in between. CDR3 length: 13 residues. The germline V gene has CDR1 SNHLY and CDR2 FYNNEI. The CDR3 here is CASSETSYNEQFF. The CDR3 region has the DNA TGTGCCAGCAGTGAAACCTCGTACAATGAGCAGTTCTTC. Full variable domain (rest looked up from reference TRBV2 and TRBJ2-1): EPEVTQTPSHQVTQMGQEVILRCVPISNHLYFYWYRQILGQKVEFLVSFYNNEISEKSEIFDDQFSVERPDGSNFTLKIRSTKLEDSAMYFCASSETSYNEQFFGPGTRLTVL.

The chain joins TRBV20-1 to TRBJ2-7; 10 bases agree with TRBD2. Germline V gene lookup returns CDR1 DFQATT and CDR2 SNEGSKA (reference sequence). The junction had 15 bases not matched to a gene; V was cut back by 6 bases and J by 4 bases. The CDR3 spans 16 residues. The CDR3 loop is CSAESSSGSLGYEQYF. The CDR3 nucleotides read TGCAGTGCGGAGAGTTCTAGCGGGAGTTTGGGATACGAGCAGTACTTC.

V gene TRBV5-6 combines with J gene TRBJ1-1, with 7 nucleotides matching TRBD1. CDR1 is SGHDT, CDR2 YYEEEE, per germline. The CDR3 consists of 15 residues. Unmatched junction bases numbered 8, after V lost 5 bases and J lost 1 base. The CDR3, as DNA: TGTGCCAGCAGTCCCCAGGGGGGGTGGAACACTGAAGCTTTCTTT. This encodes CASSPQGGWNTEAFF.

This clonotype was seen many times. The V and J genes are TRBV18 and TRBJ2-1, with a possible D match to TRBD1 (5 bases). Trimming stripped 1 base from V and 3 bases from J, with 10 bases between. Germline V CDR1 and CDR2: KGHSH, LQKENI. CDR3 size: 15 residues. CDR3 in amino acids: CASSPRGQYYNEQFF. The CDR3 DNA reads TGTGCCAGCTCACCACGGGGCCAGTACTACAATGAGCAGTTCTTC.

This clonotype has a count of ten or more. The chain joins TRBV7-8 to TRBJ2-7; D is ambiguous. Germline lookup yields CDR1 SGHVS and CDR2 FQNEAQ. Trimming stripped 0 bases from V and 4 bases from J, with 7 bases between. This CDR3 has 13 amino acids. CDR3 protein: CASSLAVGYEQYF. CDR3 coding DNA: TGTGCCAGCAGCTTAGCGGTGGGTTACGAGCAGTACTTC.

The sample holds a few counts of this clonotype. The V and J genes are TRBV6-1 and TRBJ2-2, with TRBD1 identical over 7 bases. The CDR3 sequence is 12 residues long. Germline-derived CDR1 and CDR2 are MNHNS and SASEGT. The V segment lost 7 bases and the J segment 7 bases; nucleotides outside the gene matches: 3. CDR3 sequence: CASTTGVGELFF. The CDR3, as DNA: TGTGCCAGCACTACAGGGGTCGGGGAGCTGTTTTTT.

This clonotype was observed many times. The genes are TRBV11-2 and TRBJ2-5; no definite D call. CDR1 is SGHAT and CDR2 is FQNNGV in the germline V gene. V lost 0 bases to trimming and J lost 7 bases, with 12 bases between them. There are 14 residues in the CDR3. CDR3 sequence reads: CASSLDPGIGTQYF. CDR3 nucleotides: TGTGCCAGCAGCTTAGATCCAGGTATCGGGACCCAGTACTTC.

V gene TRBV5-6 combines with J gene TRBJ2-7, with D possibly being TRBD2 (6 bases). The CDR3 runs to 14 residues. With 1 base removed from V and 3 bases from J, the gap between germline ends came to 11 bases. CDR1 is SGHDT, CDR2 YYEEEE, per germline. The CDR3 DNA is TGTGCCAGCAGCTTGCGCGGGGCAGACTACGAGCAGTACTTC. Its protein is CASSLRGADYEQYF.

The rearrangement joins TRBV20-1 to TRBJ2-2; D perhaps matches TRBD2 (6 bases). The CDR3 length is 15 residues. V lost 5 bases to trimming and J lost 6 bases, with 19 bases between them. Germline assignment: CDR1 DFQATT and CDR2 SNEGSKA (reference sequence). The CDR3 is CSAPLASLPSGELFF. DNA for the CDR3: TGCAGTGCTCCTCTAGCGTCCCTTCCTTCCGGGGAGCTGTTTTTT.

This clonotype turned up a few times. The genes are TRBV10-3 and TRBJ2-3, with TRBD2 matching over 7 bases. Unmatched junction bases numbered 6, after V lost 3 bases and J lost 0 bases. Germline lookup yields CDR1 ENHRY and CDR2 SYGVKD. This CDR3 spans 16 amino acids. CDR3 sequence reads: CAISEAERGSTDTQYF. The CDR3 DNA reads TGTGCCATCAGTGAAGCAGAGCGGGGAAGCACAGATACGCAGTATTTT.